This T cell receptor beta chain appears in the sequencing data of a study of early T cells in non-severe SARS-CoV-2 infection. Overall study context: Sequencing targeted bulk RNA from unsorted whole blood, leaving chains unpaired.

General study findings and limits: The VDJdb matching leaned toward anti-spike CD8 responses and overlooked private and CD4 specificities.

In the library, individual cDNA molecules carried attached unique molecular identifiers. Each CDR3 protein is one row after TCRdb ran MiXCR on the 5' RACE reads. The sample records 50,000 to 70,000 distinct CDR3 sequences, more than 13% being singletons. V gave up 5 bases and J gave up 0 bases, with 8 bases separating them. The CDR3 loop spans 13 amino acids. CDR1 DFQATT and CDR2 SNEGSKA come from the germline V gene (reference sequence). Of note for this clonotype: Its target is unknown.

The clonotype originates from an adult who was a healthcare worker with PCR-confirmed SARS-CoV-2 infection or an uninfected control (not recorded which). The chain has TRBV20-1 and TRBJ2-4; maybe TRBD1 (5 bases). Sequenced material: whole blood, taken at baseline. The CDR3 is CSAGRGAKNIQYF. CDR3 nucleotides: TGCAGTGCTGGAAGGGGAGCCAAAAACATTCAGTACTTC.